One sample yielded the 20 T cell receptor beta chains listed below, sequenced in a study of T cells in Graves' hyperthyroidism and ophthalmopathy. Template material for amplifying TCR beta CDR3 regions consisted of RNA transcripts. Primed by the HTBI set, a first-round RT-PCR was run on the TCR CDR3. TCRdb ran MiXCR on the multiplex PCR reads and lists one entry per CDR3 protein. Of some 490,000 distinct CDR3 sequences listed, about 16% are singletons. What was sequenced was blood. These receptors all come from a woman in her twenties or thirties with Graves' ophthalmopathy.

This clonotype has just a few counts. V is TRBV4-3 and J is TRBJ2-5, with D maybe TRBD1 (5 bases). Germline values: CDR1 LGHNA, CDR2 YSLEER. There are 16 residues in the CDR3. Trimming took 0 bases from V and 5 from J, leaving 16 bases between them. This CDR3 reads CASSQEFSGRSETQYF. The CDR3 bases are TGCGCCAGCAGCCAAGAGTTTTCAGGGCGGAGCGAGACCCAGTACTTC.

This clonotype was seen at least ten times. The DNA of the CDR3 is TGTGCCAGTAGTATAGCCGGGACGAACACTGAAGCTTTCTTT. Translating it yields CASSIAGTNTEAFF. The genes are TRBV19 and TRBJ1-1, with a possible D match to TRBD1 (5 bases). CDR1 and CDR2 (germline): LNHDA, SQIVND (reference sequence). The CDR3 has 14 residues. The germline V and J ends were trimmed by 1 base and 1 base, with 7 bases remaining between them.

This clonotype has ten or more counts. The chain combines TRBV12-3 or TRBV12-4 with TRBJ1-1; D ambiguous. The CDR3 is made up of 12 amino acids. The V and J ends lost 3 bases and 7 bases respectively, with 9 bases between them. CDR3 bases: TGTGCCAGCAGTTTTGACGGCCTTGAAGCTTTCTTT. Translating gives CASSFDGLEAFF.

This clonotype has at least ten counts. CDR3 in DNA: TGCAGTGCTAGAGTTCCGGTATCCTACAATGAGCAGTTCTTC. It specifies CSARVPVSYNEQFF. The V and J genes are TRBV20-1 and TRBJ2-1, with D hard to call. With 1 base removed from V and 1 base from J, the gap between germline ends came to 8 bases. Germline V gene lookup returns CDR1 DFQATT and CDR2 SNEGSKA (reference sequence). This CDR3 comprises 14 residues.

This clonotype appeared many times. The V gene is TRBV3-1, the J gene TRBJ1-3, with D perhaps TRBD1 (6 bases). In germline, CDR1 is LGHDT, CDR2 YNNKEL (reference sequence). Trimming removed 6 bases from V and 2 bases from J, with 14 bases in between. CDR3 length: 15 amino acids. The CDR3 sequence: CASSSRGGAGNTIYF. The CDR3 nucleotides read TGTGCCAGCAGTTCCCGCGGGGGCGCTGGAAACACCATATATTTT.

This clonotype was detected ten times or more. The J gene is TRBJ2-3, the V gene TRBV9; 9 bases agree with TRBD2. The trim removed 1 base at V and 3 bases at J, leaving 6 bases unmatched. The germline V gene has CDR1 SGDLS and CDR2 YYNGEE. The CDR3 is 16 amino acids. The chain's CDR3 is CASSVIAGGPTDTQYF. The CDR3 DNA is TGTGCCAGCAGCGTAATTGCGGGAGGGCCTACAGATACGCAGTATTTT.

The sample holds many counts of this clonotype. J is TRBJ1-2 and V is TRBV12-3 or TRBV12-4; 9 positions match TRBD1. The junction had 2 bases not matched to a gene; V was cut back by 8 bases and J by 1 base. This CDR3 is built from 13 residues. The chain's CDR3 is CASRDRVNYGYTF. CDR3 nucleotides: TGTGCCAGCCGGGACAGGGTTAACTATGGCTACACCTTC.

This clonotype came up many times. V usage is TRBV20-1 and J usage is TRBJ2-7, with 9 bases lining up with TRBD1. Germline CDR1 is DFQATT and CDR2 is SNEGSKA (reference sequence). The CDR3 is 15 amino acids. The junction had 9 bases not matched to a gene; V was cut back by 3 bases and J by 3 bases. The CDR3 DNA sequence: TGCAGTGCTAGCCCCCCCAGGACAGGGGACTACGAGCAGTACTTC. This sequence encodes CSASPPRTGDYEQYF.

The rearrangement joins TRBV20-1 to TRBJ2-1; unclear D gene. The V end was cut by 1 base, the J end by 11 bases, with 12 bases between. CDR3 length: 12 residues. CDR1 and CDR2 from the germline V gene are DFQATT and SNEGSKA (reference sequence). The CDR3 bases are TGCAGTGCTAGAGTGTGGGGAAATAAGCAGTTCTTC. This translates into CSARVWGNKQFF.

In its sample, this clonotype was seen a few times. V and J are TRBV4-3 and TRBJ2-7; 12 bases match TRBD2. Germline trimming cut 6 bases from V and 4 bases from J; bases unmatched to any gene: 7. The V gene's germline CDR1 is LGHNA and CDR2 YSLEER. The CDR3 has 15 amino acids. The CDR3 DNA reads TGCGCCAGCAGTCAAACTAGCGGGAGGCAGTACGAGCAGTACTTC. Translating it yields CASSQTSGRQYEQYF.

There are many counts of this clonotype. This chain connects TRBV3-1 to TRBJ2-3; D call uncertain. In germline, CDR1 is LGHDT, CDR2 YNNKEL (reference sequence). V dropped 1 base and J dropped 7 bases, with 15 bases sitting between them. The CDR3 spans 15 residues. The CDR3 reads CASSQGPTPTNTQYF. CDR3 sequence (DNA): TGTGCCAGCAGCCAAGGTCCGACTCCTACTAATACGCAGTATTTT.

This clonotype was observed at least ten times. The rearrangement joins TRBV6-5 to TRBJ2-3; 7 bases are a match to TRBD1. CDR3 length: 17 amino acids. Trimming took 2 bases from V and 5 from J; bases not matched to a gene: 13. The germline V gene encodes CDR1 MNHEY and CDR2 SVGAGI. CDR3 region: CASSYLPPGQSLDTQYF. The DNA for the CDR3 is TGTGCCAGCAGTTACCTACCACCGGGACAGAGTCTAGATACGCAGTATTTT.

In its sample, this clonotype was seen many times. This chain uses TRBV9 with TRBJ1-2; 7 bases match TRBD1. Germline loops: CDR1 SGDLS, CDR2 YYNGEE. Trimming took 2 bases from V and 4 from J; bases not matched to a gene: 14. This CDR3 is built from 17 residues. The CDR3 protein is CASSVNRDSIHIYGYTF. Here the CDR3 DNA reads TGTGCCAGCAGCGTCAACCGGGACAGCATTCATATCTATGGCTACACCTTC.

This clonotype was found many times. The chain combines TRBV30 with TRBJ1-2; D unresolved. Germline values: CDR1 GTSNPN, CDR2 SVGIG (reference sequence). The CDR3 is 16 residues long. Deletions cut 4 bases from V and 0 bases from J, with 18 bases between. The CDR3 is CAWTNRWVGTNYGYTF. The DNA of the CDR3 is TGTGCCTGGACAAATAGATGGGTGGGGACTAACTATGGCTACACCTTC.

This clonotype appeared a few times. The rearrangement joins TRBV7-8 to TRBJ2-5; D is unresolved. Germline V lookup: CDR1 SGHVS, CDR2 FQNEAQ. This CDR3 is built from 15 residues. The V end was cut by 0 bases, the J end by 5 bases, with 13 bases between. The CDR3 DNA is TGTGCCAGCAGCTTAGCTGATTGGGTTGGGGAGACCCAGTACTTC. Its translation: CASSLADWVGETQYF.

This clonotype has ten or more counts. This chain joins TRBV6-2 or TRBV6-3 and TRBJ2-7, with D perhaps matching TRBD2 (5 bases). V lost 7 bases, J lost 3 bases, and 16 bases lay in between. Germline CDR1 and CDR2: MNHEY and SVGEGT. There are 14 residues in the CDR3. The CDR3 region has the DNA TGTGCCAGCACCATAACGTACGAGGGCTACGAGCAGTACTTC. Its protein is CASTITYEGYEQYF.

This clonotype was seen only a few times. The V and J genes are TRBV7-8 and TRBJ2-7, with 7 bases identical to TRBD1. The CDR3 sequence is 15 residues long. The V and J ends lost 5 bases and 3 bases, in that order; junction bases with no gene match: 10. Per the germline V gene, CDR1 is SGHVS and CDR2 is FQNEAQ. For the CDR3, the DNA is TGTGCCAGCAGCATTGGACAGGCCAACGGCTACGAGCAGTACTTC. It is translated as CASSIGQANGYEQYF.

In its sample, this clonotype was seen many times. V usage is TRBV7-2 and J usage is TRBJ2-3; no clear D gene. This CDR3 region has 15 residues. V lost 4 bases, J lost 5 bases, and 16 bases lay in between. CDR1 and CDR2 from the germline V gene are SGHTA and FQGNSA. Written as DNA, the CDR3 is TGTGCCAGCAGCTCCGGAACTCCGGTGGGAGATACGCAGTATTTT. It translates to CASSSGTPVGDTQYF.

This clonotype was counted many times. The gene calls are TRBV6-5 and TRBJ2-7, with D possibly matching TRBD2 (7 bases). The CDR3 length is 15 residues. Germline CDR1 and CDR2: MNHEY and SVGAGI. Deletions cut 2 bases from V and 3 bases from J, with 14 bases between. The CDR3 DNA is TGTGCCAGCAGTTACGGGGGGGGCGCAGACTACGAGCAGTACTTC. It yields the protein CASSYGGGADYEQYF.

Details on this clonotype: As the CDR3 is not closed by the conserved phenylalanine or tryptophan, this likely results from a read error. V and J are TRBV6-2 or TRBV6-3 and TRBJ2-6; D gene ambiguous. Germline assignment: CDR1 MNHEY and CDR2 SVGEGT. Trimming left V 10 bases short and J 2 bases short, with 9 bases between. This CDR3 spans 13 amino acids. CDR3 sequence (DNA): TGTGCCACTATTGTGCCTGGGGCCAACGTCCTGACTCTC. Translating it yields CATIVPGANVLTL.